This T cell receptor beta chain was recovered during a study of cytomegalovirus exposure and HLA in healthy donors. Broader study findings: Per a later analysis, HLA-associated TCR beta chains showed more clonal expansion than other, equally common TCR beta chains.

The primer mix had 60 Vbeta and 13 Jbeta primers. Profiled with immunoSEQ multiplex PCR; TCRdb holds only in-frame clones, not every one. The data hold 90,000 to 120,000 clones, with approximately 76% observed a single time. Donors consisted of healthy bone marrow donors. Remarks on this clone: The antigen is not known.

This CDR3 has 13 amino acids. Per the germline V gene, CDR1 is SQVTM and CDR2 is ANQGSEA. Trimming cost V 6 bases and J 5 bases, with 14 bases left between them. Sequenced: PBMCs. This sequence joins TRBV29-1 and TRBJ1-5; tentative D call: TRBD1 (6 bases). The clonotype originates from a man aged 18 to 30 in good health and CMV-seronegative. The CDR3 DNA reads as TGCAGCGTGGCCGGGACAAACTATCAGCCCCAGCATTTT. This gives the protein CSVAGTNYQPQHF.